The rows below give T cell receptor beta chains drawn from one sample of a study of blood T cell repertoires in COVID-19. Some clones are missing from TCRdb's copy, which holds only in-frame ones; the method was immunoSEQ multiplex PCR. The data hold roughly 150,000 clones, with approximately 77% observed a single time. The sample consisted of PBMCs or T cells enriched from blood (not recorded which). The receptors stem from a man aged 55 to 70 who had recovered from COVID-19. Each CDR3 is given with its conserved first and last residue. A D gene is named only where the DNA matches it firmly. Rows give clone size only sometimes, using once, few, many, or a class for an expanded clone.

clone_size	j_call	d_call	v_call	cdr3_nt	cdr3_aa
once	TRBJ2-7	-	TRBV2	TGTGCCAGCAGTGATTTGGGGCGACAGGGAGGTAACCACGAGCAGTACTTC	CASSDLGRQGGNHEQYF
once	TRBJ2-4	TRBD2	TRBV12-3/TRBV12-4	TGTGCCAGCGGGGCGGGGGGCAGGAACATTCAGTACTTC	CASGAGGRNIQYF
once	TRBJ2-2	-	TRBV4-1	TGCGCCAGCAGCCAAGATCTGGGGGGTTTGAACACCGGGGAGCTGTTTTTT	CASSQDLGGLNTGELFF
few	TRBJ1-1	TRBD1	TRBV19	TGTGCCAGTAGTAGGGGGACAGGGAGAGTGAACACTGAAGCTTTCTTT	CASSRGTGRVNTEAFF
-	TRBJ2-1	TRBD2	TRBV9	TGTGCCAGCAGCGTAGCTGCTAGCGGGGCATACAATGAGCAGTTCTTC	CASSVAASGAYNEQFF
once	TRBJ2-3	-	TRBV24-1	TGTGCCACCAGTGACCCGTCACGACAGGCCCCTGGGTCGGATACGCAGTATTTT	CATSDPSRQAPGSDTQYF
once	TRBJ2-1	TRBD2	TRBV5-4	TGTGCCAGCAGCTCAGGACTAGCGGGAGCTCATGAGCAGTTCTTC	CASSSGLAGAHEQFF
once	TRBJ1-1	-	TRBV13	TGTGCCAGCAGCCGGGGCGGGGGGCCTAAAGGAACCGGCATGAACACTGAAGCTTTCTTT	CASSRGGGPKGTGMNTEAFF
-	TRBJ1-3	TRBD1	TRBV2	TGTGCCAGCAGTGAGGGACAGGGGGCGCTGGGAAACACCATATATTTT	CASSEGQGALGNTIYF
-	TRBJ2-7	-	TRBV7-3	TGTGCCAGCAGCTTATCTCAGGGGATAATGTACGAGCAGTACTTC	CASSLSQGIMYEQYF
many	TRBJ1-2	-	TRBV25-1	TGTGCCAGCACCCGAGGATCGGCGTATGGCTACACCTTC	CASTRGSAYGYTF
-	TRBJ1-5	TRBD1	TRBV6-5	TGTGCCAGCAGAGGGACAGGGGGGATTTGGCCCCAGCATTTT	CASRGTGGIWPQHF
few	TRBJ2-3	-	TRBV15	TGTGCCACCAGCAGACAGGGGTCTAGCACAGATACGCAGTATTTT	CATSRQGSSTDTQYF
-	TRBJ2-7	-	TRBV12-3/TRBV12-4	TGTGCCAGCAGGGGGCCCTCCTACGAGCAGTACTTC	CASRGPSYEQYF
few	TRBJ2-5	TRBD2	TRBV7-7	TGTGCTAGCAGCTTAGGGGTAGCGGGAGGCCAAGAGACCCAGTACTTC	CASSLGVAGGQETQYF
-	TRBJ2-7	TRBD1	TRBV3-1/TRBV3-2	TGTGCCAGCAGCCGGCGGACAGGGGCGTACGAGCAGTACTTC	CASSRRTGAYEQYF
-	TRBJ2-1	-	TRBV2	TGTGCCAGAGGCCTGGGCGAATTATCTTACTATGAGCAGTTCTTC	CARGLGELSYYEQFF
-	TRBJ2-1	-	TRBV6-5	TGTGCCAGCAGTTACGACAGGCTGAACAATGAGCAGTTCTTC	CASSYDRLNNEQFF
-	TRBJ2-2	-	TRBV11-2	TGTGCCAGCAGCTCGTGGACAGTCAACACCGGGGAGCTGTTTTTT	CASSSWTVNTGELFF
-	TRBJ2-1	-	TRBV27	TGTGCCAGCAGCCTAGAAGCAGTGATGATGGATGAGCAGTTCTTC	CASSLEAVMMDEQFF
-	TRBJ2-1	TRBD1	TRBV28	TGTGCCACCCACCAGTGGACAGGGAATGAGCAGTTCTTC	CATHQWTGNEQFF
-	TRBJ2-3	TRBD2	TRBV7-2	TGTGCCAGCAGTTTTACCGGGACTAACACAGATACGCAGTATTTT	CASSFTGTNTDTQYF
-	TRBJ1-1	-	TRBV5-6	TGTGCCAGCAGCGTACTCCAGGGCGTGAACACTGAAGCTTTCTTT	CASSVLQGVNTEAFF
once	TRBJ1-4	-	TRBV2	TGTGCCACAAGGCAGGGAAGTAATGAAAAACTGTTTTTT	CATRQGSNEKLFF
-	TRBJ1-5	TRBD1	TRBV5-1	TGCGCCAGCAGCCTTGGGACAGGGGATGTTGTGAATCAGCCCCAGCATTTT	CASSLGTGDVVNQPQHF
few	TRBJ2-1	-	TRBV6-5	TGTGCCACCCGGCCAGCAGGGGGGTACAATGAGCAGTTCTTC	CATRPAGGYNEQFF
-	TRBJ1-4	TRBD1	TRBV5-5	TGTGCCAGCAGCACTCCGGGACAGGGGGATGAAAAACTGTTTTTT	CASSTPGQGDEKLFF
-	TRBJ2-1	-	TRBV24-1	TGTGCCACCAGTGATCCGGGGAGGAGCGGGTTTAATGAGCAGTTCTTC	CATSDPGRSGFNEQFF
-	TRBJ2-7	TRBD1	TRBV5-1	TGCGCCAGCCGGTCCCAACAGGGGGCTGGGATCGGGCAGTACTTC	CASRSQQGAGIGQYF
once	TRBJ2-3	TRBD2	TRBV12-5	TGTGCTAGTGGTCCTACTAGCGGGAGGGGGACAGATACGCAGTATTTT	CASGPTSGRGTDTQYF
-	TRBJ2-2	-	TRBV5-4	TGTGCCAGCAGCTTGAGCCAGCGAAACACCGGGGAGCTGTTTTTT	CASSLSQRNTGELFF
-	TRBJ2-1	TRBD2	TRBV2	TGTGCCAGCAGTTACTCGGGACTAGCGGGAGTCTACAATGAGCAGTTCTTC	CASSYSGLAGVYNEQFF
-	TRBJ1-1	TRBD1	TRBV5-1	TGCGCCAGCAGCTTAAGACAGGGGGCGTTAGGTAGAAACACTGAAGCTTTCTTT	CASSLRQGALGRNTEAFF
-	TRBJ2-7	TRBD2	TRBV6-5	TGTGCCAGCAGTTCTCCGGGACTAGGATTCTACGAGCAGTACTTC	CASSSPGLGFYEQYF
-	TRBJ2-3	TRBD2	TRBV20-1	TGCAGTGCTAGTCTTTCCATAGCGGGGGGACTCGATACGCAGTATTTT	CSASLSIAGGLDTQYF
few	TRBJ2-5	TRBD2	TRBV5-4	TGTGCCAGCAGCTTGCGGACTAGCGGCAGTGGGGAGACCCAGTACTTC	CASSLRTSGSGETQYF
-	TRBJ2-7	-	TRBV10-1	TGCGCCAGCAGTGTCCCGGGGTACTACTCCTACGAGCAGTACTTC	CASSVPGYYSYEQYF
few	TRBJ1-6	TRBD1	TRBV28	TGTGCCAGCAGTAATCCGGGACAGGGGGTCACCCACTTT	CASSNPGQGVTHF
-	TRBJ1-6	TRBD1	TRBV30	TGTGCCCACGGGACAGGGAATTCACCCCTCCACTTT	CAHGTGNSPLHF